Listed below are T cell receptor beta chains from one sample, sequenced in a study of shared clonotypes between healthy human individuals. Measured with immunoSEQ multiplex PCR; TCRdb has only the in-frame clones, and not every one. This table holds a few million clones, 92% found once. Sequencing was carried out using naive CD4+ T cells from PBMCs. The receptors come from a man aged 18-30 years in good health. Some clones in this sample may be carry-over from other donors' samples. Both conserved end residues are part of each CDR3. A D gene is named only where the DNA matches it firmly. Size tells how often a clone was seen (once, few, many) or the class of an expanded clone, and some rows leave it out.

>.|TRBV6-6|TRBJ2-7|TRBD1
TGTGCCAGCAGTGTGGACAGGGACGAGCAGTACTTC
CASSVDRDEQYF
>.|TRBV2|TRBJ1-3|TRBD1
TGTGCCAGCAGACCGACAGGGAAGTTTCAAAACACCATATATTTT
CASRPTGKFQNTIYF
>.|TRBV27|TRBJ2-7|.
TGTGCCAGCAGTTTCCAGGGATCCCCCTACGAGCAGTACTTC
CASSFQGSPYEQYF
>.|TRBV7-3|TRBJ2-3|TRBD1
TGTGCCAGCAGCCCCGGGACAGGATACCCAGATACGCAGTATTTT
CASSPGTGYPDTQYF
>.|TRBV30|TRBJ1-2|.
TGTGCCTGGAGTACAGGGACGGCTGGCTACACCTTC
CAWSTGTAGYTF
>.|TRBV6-4|TRBJ2-2|TRBD1
TGTGCCAGCAGACCCCGACAGGGGAACACCGGGGAGCTGTTTTTT
CASRPRQGNTGELFF
>.|TRBV28|TRBJ2-7|TRBD1
TGTGCCAGCAGTTGGACAGGGGGCGGCGACGAGCAGTACTTC
CASSWTGGGDEQYF
>.|TRBV10-3|TRBJ2-5|.
TGTGCCACCCTAAGGGGGGGCCAAGAGACCCAGTACTTC
CATLRGGQETQYF
>once|TRBV6-6|TRBJ2-2|TRBD2
TGTGCCAGCAGCCGGACTAGCCCCGGGGAGCTGTTTTTT
CASSRTSPGELFF
>.|TRBV6-4|TRBJ2-3|TRBD2
TGTGCCAGCAGACCGGGACTAGGCGCGGATACGCAGTATTTT
CASRPGLGADTQYF
>.|TRBV7-6|TRBJ2-7|.
TGTGCCAGCAGCTTAGATATGTACTCCTACGAGCAGTACTTC
CASSLDMYSYEQYF
>.|TRBV28|TRBJ1-1|TRBD1
TGTGCCAGCAGATTGGACAGGAGAGCTTTCTTT
CASRLDRRAFF
>.|TRBV29-1|TRBJ1-5|.
TGCAGCGTTGGAAGCAATCAGCCCCAGCATTTT
CSVGSNQPQHF
>.|TRBV9|TRBJ2-1|.
TGTGCCAGCAGTTACGACCCGGGAGCCTCCTACAATGAGCAGTTCTTC
CASSYDPGASYNEQFF
>.|TRBV7-8|TRBJ2-3|TRBD2
TGTGCCAGCAGCTTAAGTTTAGGGACTAGCGGGAGAGGGGATACGCAGTATTTT
CASSLSLGTSGRGDTQYF
>.|TRBV7-2|TRBJ2-3|TRBD2
TGTGCCAGCAGCGTGTTAGGGACTAGCGGGGCAGATACGCAGTATTTT
CASSVLGTSGADTQYF
>.|TRBV27|TRBJ1-1|.
TGTGCCAGCAGTTTAGAAGGTTGGTTTGGGGGCGGCGGCACTGAAGCTTTCTTT
CASSLEGWFGGGGTEAFF
>once|TRBV5-1|TRBJ2-7|.
TGCGCCAGCAGTAGCAATCCGAGGGTTTACGAGCAGTACTTC
CASSSNPRVYEQYF
>.|TRBV27|TRBJ2-6|.
TGTGCCAGCAGTTTTGGGGTGGGGGAGCCGTACTCTGGGGCCAACGTCCTGACTTTC
CASSFGVGEPYSGANVLTF
>.|TRBV15|TRBJ1-4|.
TGTGCCACCAGCAGAGATGGACCTAATGAAAAACTGTTTTTT
CATSRDGPNEKLFF
>.|TRBV11-2|TRBJ2-1|.
TGTGCCAGCAGCCCGCAAGGAGCGGCTCACTCCTACAATGAGCAGTTCTTC
CASSPQGAAHSYNEQFF
>.|TRBV7-3|TRBJ2-3|.
TGTGCCAGCAGCTTAATCCCTAACTCGCGGACCACAGATACGCAGTATTTT
CASSLIPNSRTTDTQYF
>.|TRBV10-3|TRBJ2-7|.
TGTGCCATCAGTGAGCAGGGTCCGGGCGAGCAGTACTTC
CAISEQGPGEQYF
>few|TRBV19|TRBJ1-5|.
TGTGCCAGTAGTCGAATGGGCCTGTCAAATCAGCCCCAGCATTTT
CASSRMGLSNQPQHF
>.|TRBV5-5|TRBJ2-5|.
TGTGCCAGCAGCTTGGATCAGGGGCGAGAGACCCAGTACTTC
CASSLDQGRETQYF
>.|TRBV5-4|TRBJ2-1|.
TGTGCCAGCAGCTCGCAGGGTTTGGGGGGTTTGGAGCAGTTCTTC
CASSSQGLGGLEQFF
>.|TRBV5-1|TRBJ2-1|TRBD2
TGCGCCAGCAGCTTGCGGACTAGCGGGAGCTCCTACAATGAGCAGTTCTTC
CASSLRTSGSSYNEQFF
>.|TRBV5-1|TRBJ2-2|.
TGCGCCAGCAGCACCGGGCAGGACACGGTCACCGGGGAGCTGTTTTTT
CASSTGQDTVTGELFF
>.|TRBV10-2|TRBJ2-2|TRBD2
TGCGCCAGCAGTGATCCGCTGGGGTTTAGCGGGAGAAACGGCACCGGGGAGCTGTTTTTT
CASSDPLGFSGRNGTGELFF